Listed below are T cell receptor beta chains from one sample, sequenced in a study of shared clonotypes between healthy human individuals. Using immunoSEQ multiplex PCR, the repertoire was profiled, and TCRdb retains in-frame clones only, with some absent. The table shows roughly 2.1 million clones, with 90% to 95% occurring only once. Sample: naive CD8+ T cells from PBMCs. The receptor set was obtained from a man aged 18 to 30 in good health. Some clones in this sample may be carry-over from other donors' samples. Each CDR3 is given with its conserved first and last residue. The order of the fields is clone size, J gene, D gene, CDR3 length, V gene, CDR3 DNA, CDR3 protein. The D gene is left open where the match is weak. The size entry is marked missing in some rows and otherwise reads once, few, many or a size class.

NA,TRBJ1-3,NA,13,TRBV19,TGTGCCAGTAGTGATTATCCCGGAAACACCATATATTTT,CASSDYPGNTIYF
NA,TRBJ2-1,NA,15,TRBV19,TGTGCCAGTAGTATTGGCCAGGGGAGGGGCGATGAGCAGTTCTTC,CASSIGQGRGDEQFF
once,TRBJ1-4,TRBD1,14,TRBV15,TGTGCCACCAGTCCGACAGGGGGAGTTGAAAAACTGTTTTTT,CATSPTGGVEKLFF
NA,TRBJ2-7,TRBD2,15,TRBV6-5,TGTGCCAGCAGACCGGGACTAGCGGCATTTTACGAGCAGTACTTC,CASRPGLAAFYEQYF
NA,TRBJ1-2,NA,18,TRBV6-1,TGTGCCAGCAGTGAAGGTGACCCGCTTGGGGAGGTCGGCTATGGCTACACCTTC,CASSEGDPLGEVGYGYTF
NA,TRBJ2-7,NA,14,TRBV28,TGTGCCAGCAGTTTTTTGGACGGCCTCTACGAGCAGTACTTC,CASSFLDGLYEQYF
few,TRBJ1-2,NA,12,TRBV27,TGTGCCAGCAGGGATCAGGGGTGGGGCTACACCTTC,CASRDQGWGYTF
NA,TRBJ2-2,TRBD1,13,TRBV5-1,TGCGCCAGCAGCGTGACAGGGACCGGGGAGCTGTTTTTT,CASSVTGTGELFF
NA,TRBJ2-7,NA,16,TRBV4-3,TGCGCCAGCAGCCACCTCCTGGAGGGGGCGGTCTACGAGCAGTACTTC,CASSHLLEGAVYEQYF
NA,TRBJ1-4,NA,16,TRBV19,TGTGCCAGCAAAACCCGTAACACTTCAACTAATGAAAAACTGTTTTTT,CASKTRNTSTNEKLFF
NA,TRBJ1-1,NA,14,TRBV28,TGTGCCAGCAGTTTGACCAGGCTACGTACTGAAGCTTTCTTT,CASSLTRLRTEAFF
NA,TRBJ1-1,TRBD1,15,TRBV9,TGTGCCAGCACCAAGACAGGGGGCGCGGACACTGAAGCTTTCTTT,CASTKTGGADTEAFF
NA,TRBJ1-5,TRBD1,14,TRBV27,TGTGCCAGCAGATCCACAGGGGGAAGGCAGCCCCAGCATTTT,CASRSTGGRQPQHF
once,TRBJ1-2,TRBD1,15,TRBV6-5,TGTGCCAGCAGTTATTCCACAGGGGGCTCCTATGGCTACACCTTC,CASSYSTGGSYGYTF
NA,TRBJ1-5,TRBD1,17,TRBV19,TGTGCCAGTTCCAGATTCCCGACAGGGGGCTCCCAACAGCCCCAGCATTTT,CASSRFPTGGSQQPQHF
NA,TRBJ1-1,NA,16,TRBV2,TGTGCCAGCCAATTAGTGGACAGCGACTTGAACACTGAAGCTTTCTTT,CASQLVDSDLNTEAFF
NA,TRBJ2-7,TRBD1,17,TRBV30,TGTGCCTGGAGTGTACAAGGGCAGGGGGCTCTCAACGACGAGCAGTACTTC,CAWSVQGQGALNDEQYF
NA,TRBJ2-3,NA,18,TRBV29-1,TGCAGCGTTGTTGGGTGGACAGAGACTACTGCTAGCACAGATACGCAGTATTTT,CSVVGWTETTASTDTQYF
NA,TRBJ2-5,NA,13,TRBV10-2,TGCGCCAGCAGTGAGTCGTGGGGAGAGACCCAGTACTTC,CASSESWGETQYF
once,TRBJ1-3,NA,16,TRBV27,TGTGCCAGCAGTTTAGGCGGGGCCTTCTCTGGAAACACCATATATTTT,CASSLGGAFSGNTIYF
NA,TRBJ2-7,NA,15,TRBV9,TGTGCCAGCAGCGTAGGGGGGGCTAGCGTTTACGAGCAGTACTTC,CASSVGGASVYEQYF
NA,TRBJ2-7,NA,13,TRBV7-2,TGTGCCAGCAGGCCAGGAGCGGAACGGGAGCAGTACTTC,CASRPGAEREQYF
NA,TRBJ2-7,NA,16,TRBV28,TGTGCCATCTCCGGACGTGGTTTACCGTCCTCCTACGAGCAGTACTTC,CAISGRGLPSSYEQYF